This is a list of T cell receptor beta chains from one sample in a study of blood T cell repertoires in COVID-19. This table comes from immunoSEQ multiplex PCR, and its TCRdb copy is limited to in-frame clones, with some not included. The table shows approximately 300,000 clones, with roughly 90% occurring only once. Sequencing was performed on PBMCs or T cells enriched from blood (not recorded which). These receptors were collected from a woman aged 25 to 39 who had been exposed to COVID-19. Each CDR3 is given with its conserved first and last residue. D genes are given only for firm matches. Some rows mark clone size as missing; the rest say once, few, many or name a class of expanded clone.

cdr3_nt	cdr3_aa	clone_size	v_call	d_call	j_call
TGTGCCAGCAGCCAGACAGGGGGCCCGCTCGAGCAGTACTTC	CASSQTGGPLEQYF	-	TRBV14	TRBD1	TRBJ2-7
TGTGCCATCAGGACAGGGGAGAATCAGCCCCAGCATTTT	CAIRTGENQPQHF	-	TRBV10-3	TRBD1	TRBJ1-5
TGCGCCAGCAGCTTGGGGCCAGGGTCCACTGAAGCTTTCTTT	CASSLGPGSTEAFF	few	TRBV5-1	-	TRBJ1-1
TGTGCCAGCAGTTACTCGGGAGCGGGGGGACCCGGGGAGCTGTTTTTT	CASSYSGAGGPGELFF	-	TRBV6-5	TRBD2	TRBJ2-2
TGTGCCAGCAGTTCGACAGGGATGCTCGAGCAGTACTTC	CASSSTGMLEQYF	-	TRBV12-3/TRBV12-4	TRBD1	TRBJ2-7
TGTGCCAGCAGCCATCCCGGGACACCTGATCTCCGCGAGCAGTACTTC	CASSHPGTPDLREQYF	-	TRBV14	-	TRBJ2-7
TGTGCCAGCAGCTCCTACAGGGGGGAGACTGAAGCTTTCTTT	CASSSYRGETEAFF	-	TRBV13	TRBD1	TRBJ1-1
TGTGCCAGCATCCCTAAGGGGGGGGCCCTAAATGAGCAGTTCTTC	CASIPKGGALNEQFF	-	TRBV7-9	-	TRBJ2-1
TGTGCCATCAAGCGGAAATGGGGAGAATATGGCTACACCTTC	CAIKRKWGEYGYTF	once	TRBV11-2	-	TRBJ1-2
TGTGCCAGCAGTTACCCCGGGACAGGGCTTTACGAGCAGTACTTC	CASSYPGTGLYEQYF	-	TRBV6-5	TRBD1	TRBJ2-7
TGTGCCAGCAGCTTAGCCCCACAGGGGATTGGCTACACCTTC	CASSLAPQGIGYTF	-	TRBV13	TRBD1	TRBJ1-2
TGTGCCAGCAGTCACAAGGTGGACAGCGGTCATGGCTACACCTTC	CASSHKVDSGHGYTF	-	TRBV6-5	-	TRBJ1-2
TGTGCCAGCAGCTTGTCTGGGGCAAACACTGAAGCTTTCTTT	CASSLSGANTEAFF	-	TRBV7-3	-	TRBJ1-1
TGTGCCAGCCATACACTAGCGGGGCATATCAATGAGCAGTTCTTC	CASHTLAGHINEQFF	-	TRBV2	TRBD2	TRBJ2-1
TGTGCCAGCAGTGAGAGCAGCAATCAGCCCCAGCATTTT	CASSESSNQPQHF	-	TRBV6-1	-	TRBJ1-5
TGTGCCAGCAGTGCAGAGGCCCAGGGGCAGCCCCAGCATTTT	CASSAEAQGQPQHF	few	TRBV2	-	TRBJ1-5
TGTGCCAGTAGTATTCTTGGGACAGGTAGAGGGGAGACCCAGTACTTC	CASSILGTGRGETQYF	-	TRBV19	TRBD1	TRBJ2-5
TGCGCCAGCAGCTTGGAGATCCAGGGGCCTGAAGCTTTCTTT	CASSLEIQGPEAFF	-	TRBV5-1	-	TRBJ1-1
TGTGCCAGCACCCTGGGGGGGTATGGCACAGATACGCAGTATTTT	CASTLGGYGTDTQYF	-	TRBV7-8	TRBD2	TRBJ2-3
TGTGCCGACAGCGGGGGAGTGAGGCAGGGTATCTACAATGAGCAGTTCTTC	CADSGGVRQGIYNEQFF	-	TRBV2	TRBD2	TRBJ2-1
TGTGCCAGCAGCTTTGTGGGGGGAGGAGAGCAGTACTTC	CASSFVGGGEQYF	-	TRBV5-4	-	TRBJ2-7
TGCGCCAGCAGCCAAGATCGTCTGAGGGCCGAAGCTTTCTTT	CASSQDRLRAEAFF	-	TRBV4-1	-	TRBJ1-1
TGTGCCAGCAGCCAAGACGCAGCGTACTACACAGATACGCAGTATTTT	CASSQDAAYYTDTQYF	-	TRBV4-2	-	TRBJ2-3
TGCGCCAGCAGCTTTACCCGGGACAAGAACACTGAAGCTTTCTTT	CASSFTRDKNTEAFF	-	TRBV4-3	-	TRBJ1-1
TGCGCCAGCAGCTTTGGTGGGAGGACTGAAGCTTTCTTT	CASSFGGRTEAFF	-	TRBV5-1	-	TRBJ1-1
TGTGCCCTACAGGGGGTGAACACTGAAGCTTTCTTT	CALQGVNTEAFF	-	TRBV6-5	TRBD1	TRBJ1-1
TGTGCCAGCAGTGAAGCCGGGTCCTACGAGCAGTACTTC	CASSEAGSYEQYF	-	TRBV6-1	-	TRBJ2-7
TGTGCCAGCCCAAAGACAGGGGGCTTAACAGATACGCAGTATTTT	CASPKTGGLTDTQYF	-	TRBV6-5	TRBD1	TRBJ2-3
TGTGCCAGCAGCAGCGGACAGTACTATGGCTACACCTTC	CASSSGQYYGYTF	-	TRBV21-1	-	TRBJ1-2
TGCGCCAGCAGGCCGAACGGGACAGCTCGTTACGAGCAGTACTTC	CASRPNGTARYEQYF	-	TRBV23-1	TRBD1	TRBJ2-7
TGTGCCAGCAGCTCATTAGGGGACAGGGGCATGAACACCGGGGAGCTGTTTTTT	CASSSLGDRGMNTGELFF	-	TRBV9	TRBD1	TRBJ2-2
TGTGCCAGCAGGTCCTTTGGGGGGGAAAAACTGTTTTTT	CASRSFGGEKLFF	-	TRBV12-3/TRBV12-4	-	TRBJ1-4
TGTGCCAGCAGCCTATCCGCGCTAGCGGCTAACACCGGGGAGCTGTTTTTT	CASSLSALAANTGELFF	-	TRBV5-6	TRBD2	TRBJ2-2
TGTGCCATCGCAGGGACTAGCGGTTACAATGAGCAGTTCTTC	CAIAGTSGYNEQFF	once	TRBV10-3	TRBD2	TRBJ2-1
TGTGCCAGCAGCCCAGGTTCGATTCTAGCGGGGCGAGATACGCAGTATTTT	CASSPGSILAGRDTQYF	-	TRBV7-3	TRBD2	TRBJ2-3
TGTGCCAGCAGAGGGGCCTGGACAGGCTATGGCTACACCTTC	CASRGAWTGYGYTF	-	TRBV6-5	TRBD1	TRBJ1-2
TGTGCCACCAGACAGGGTTCCTACGAGCAGTACTTC	CATRQGSYEQYF	-	TRBV6-5	TRBD1	TRBJ2-7
TGTGCCAGCAGCCCGACAGCACAAGAGACCCAGTACTTC	CASSPTAQETQYF	once	TRBV5-4	-	TRBJ2-5
TGTGCCAGCAGCTTAATGGGACAGGGTAGCAATCAGCCCCAGCATTTT	CASSLMGQGSNQPQHF	-	TRBV7-8	TRBD1	TRBJ1-5
TGTGCCAGCAGTGTGGGTTCCGGGACCTACAATGAGCAGTTCTTC	CASSVGSGTYNEQFF	-	TRBV25-1	-	TRBJ2-1
TGCAGCGCTGCGACAGCTAGAAACGGGCAGTTCTTC	CSAATARNGQFF	-	TRBV29-1	-	TRBJ2-1
TGTGCCAGTAGTCCGGGACAGTTTAATTCACCCCTCCACTTT	CASSPGQFNSPLHF	-	TRBV19	TRBD1	TRBJ1-6
TGTGCCAGCAGCCTATCCGGGACAGGAGTTACTGAAGCTTTCTTT	CASSLSGTGVTEAFF	-	TRBV9	TRBD1	TRBJ1-1
TGCGCCAGCAGCTTACAGGGGGGCTCTGAAGCTTTCTTT	CASSLQGGSEAFF	-	TRBV5-1	TRBD1	TRBJ1-1
TGCGCCAGCAGCCCGCAGGGGTTATGGTTC	CASSPQGLWF	-	TRBV4-3	-	TRBJ2-4
TGTGCCAGCAGCAATCTCTATAAGGGACTAGTGTACAATGAGCAGTTCTTC	CASSNLYKGLVYNEQFF	-	TRBV11-2	TRBD2	TRBJ2-1
TGTGCCAGCAGGTTGCGAGGGCCGAACACTGAAGCTTTCTTT	CASRLRGPNTEAFF	-	TRBV7-9	-	TRBJ1-1
TGTGCCAGCAGCGTAGGACAGGGCGGGGGGAATCAGCCCCAGCATTTT	CASSVGQGGGNQPQHF	-	TRBV9	TRBD1	TRBJ1-5
TGTGCCAGCAGCTTAAAGGAGTATGGCTACACCTTC	CASSLKEYGYTF	-	TRBV5-4	-	TRBJ1-2
TGTGCCTGGAGGCCACGGGGTACGGGGGAAAAACTGTTTTTT	CAWRPRGTGEKLFF	-	TRBV30	-	TRBJ1-4
TGTGCCACCAGCAGAGATTTAAGCCGAGTTGAGCAGTACTTC	CATSRDLSRVEQYF	-	TRBV15	-	TRBJ2-7
TGTGCCAGCCAAGGGACAGGGAACTACGAGCAGTACTTC	CASQGTGNYEQYF	-	TRBV19	TRBD1	TRBJ2-7
TGTGCCAGCAAGCTCAGGGTCGGTCAGCCCCAGCATTTT	CASKLRVGQPQHF	-	TRBV6-5	-	TRBJ1-5
TGCGCCAGCAGAGCGTGGCTTTACGATGAAAAACTGTTTTTT	CASRAWLYDEKLFF	once	TRBV5-1	-	TRBJ1-4
TGTGCCATCAGTGGACAGGACCCAAGAGCTAACTATGGCTACACCTTC	CAISGQDPRANYGYTF	-	TRBV10-3	-	TRBJ1-2
TGCGCCAGCAGCCTCCTTAGCGGGGGGGCCACCTACGAGCAGTACTTC	CASSLLSGGATYEQYF	-	TRBV4-1	TRBD2	TRBJ2-7
TGTGCCAGCTCACCACCCCCGTCCCTGGCCAAAAACATTCAGTACTTC	CASSPPPSLAKNIQYF	once	TRBV18	-	TRBJ2-4